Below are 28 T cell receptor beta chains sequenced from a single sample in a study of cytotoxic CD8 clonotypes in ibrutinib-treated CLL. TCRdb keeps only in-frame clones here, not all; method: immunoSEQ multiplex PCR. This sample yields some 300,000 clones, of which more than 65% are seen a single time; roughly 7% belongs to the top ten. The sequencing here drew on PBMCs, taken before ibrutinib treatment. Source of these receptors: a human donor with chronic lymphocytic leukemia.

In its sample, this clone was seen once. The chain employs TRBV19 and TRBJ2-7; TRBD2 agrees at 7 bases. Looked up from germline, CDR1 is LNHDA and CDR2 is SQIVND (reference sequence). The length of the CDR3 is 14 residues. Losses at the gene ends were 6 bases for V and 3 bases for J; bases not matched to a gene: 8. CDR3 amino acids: CASSPRGLVYEQYF. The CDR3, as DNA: TGTGCCAGTAGCCCCCGAGGACTAGTCTACGAGCAGTACTTC.

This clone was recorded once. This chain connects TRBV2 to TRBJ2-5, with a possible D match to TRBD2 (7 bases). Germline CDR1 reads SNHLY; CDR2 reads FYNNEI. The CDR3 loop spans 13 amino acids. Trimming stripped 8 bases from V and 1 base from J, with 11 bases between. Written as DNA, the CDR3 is TGTGCCAGCTCCGGGGGGCTCCAAGAGACCCAGTACTTC. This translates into CASSGGLQETQYF.

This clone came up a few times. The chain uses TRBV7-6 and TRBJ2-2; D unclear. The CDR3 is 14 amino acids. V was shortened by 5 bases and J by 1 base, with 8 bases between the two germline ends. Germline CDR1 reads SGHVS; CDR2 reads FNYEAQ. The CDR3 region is CASSPSRNTGELFF. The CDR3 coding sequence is TGTGCCAGCAGCCCTTCACGGAACACCGGGGAGCTGTTTTTT.

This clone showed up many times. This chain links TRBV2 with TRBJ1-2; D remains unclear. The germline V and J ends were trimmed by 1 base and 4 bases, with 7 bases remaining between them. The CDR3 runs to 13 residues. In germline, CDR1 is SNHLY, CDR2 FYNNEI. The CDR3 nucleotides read TGTGCCAGCAGTGAAGTTCCAGTCTATGGCTACACCTTC. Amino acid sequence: CASSEVPVYGYTF.

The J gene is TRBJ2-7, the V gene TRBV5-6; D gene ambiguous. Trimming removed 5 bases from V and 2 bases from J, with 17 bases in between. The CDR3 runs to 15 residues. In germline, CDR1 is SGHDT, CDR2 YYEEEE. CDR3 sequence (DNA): TGTGCCAGCAGAGAGGCTGGACGGGTAACCTACGAGCAGTACTTC. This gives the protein CASREAGRVTYEQYF. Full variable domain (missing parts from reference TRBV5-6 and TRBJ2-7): DAGVTQSPTHLIKTRGQQVTLRCSPKSGHDTVSWYQQALGQGPQFIFQYYEEEERQRGNFPDRFSGHQFPNYSSELNVNALLLGDSALYLCASREAGRVTYEQYFGPGTRLTVT.

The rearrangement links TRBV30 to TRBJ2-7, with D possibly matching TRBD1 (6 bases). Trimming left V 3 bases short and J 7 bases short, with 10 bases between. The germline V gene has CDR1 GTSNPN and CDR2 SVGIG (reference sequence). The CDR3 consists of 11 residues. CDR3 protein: CAWRLRGEQYF. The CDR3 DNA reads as TGTGCCTGGAGATTGAGGGGGGAGCAGTACTTC.

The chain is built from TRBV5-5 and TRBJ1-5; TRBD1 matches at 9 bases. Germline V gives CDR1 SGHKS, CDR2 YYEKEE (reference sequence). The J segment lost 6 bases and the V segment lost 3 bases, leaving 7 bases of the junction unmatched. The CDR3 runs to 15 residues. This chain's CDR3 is CASSSGSGQGQPQHF. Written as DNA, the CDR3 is TGTGCCAGCAGCTCAGGATCGGGACAGGGTCAGCCCCAGCATTTT.

The CDR3: CASSRTRAPSYEQYF. CDR3 coding DNA: TGTGCCAGCAGTAGGACAAGAGCACCATCCTACGAGCAGTACTTC. The chain recombines TRBV27 with TRBJ2-7; D may be TRBD1 (5 bases). Trimming took off 5 bases at V and 1 base at J, with 15 bases between the two ends. Germline CDR1 reads MNHEY; CDR2 reads SMNVEV (reference sequence). The CDR3 consists of 15 residues.

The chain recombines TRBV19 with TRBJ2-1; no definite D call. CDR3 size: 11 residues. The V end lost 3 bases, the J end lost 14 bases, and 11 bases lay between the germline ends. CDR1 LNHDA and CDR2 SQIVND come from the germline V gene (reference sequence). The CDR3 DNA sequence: TGTGCCAGTAGTATCGGTTCTAGGGAGTTCTTC. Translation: CASSIGSREFF.

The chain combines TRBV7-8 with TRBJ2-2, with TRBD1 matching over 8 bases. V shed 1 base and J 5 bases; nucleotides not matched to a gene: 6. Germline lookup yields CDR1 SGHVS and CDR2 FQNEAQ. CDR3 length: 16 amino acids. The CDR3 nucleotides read TGTGCCAGCAGCTTAGAGTTCCGGACAGGGACCGGGGAGCTGTTTTTT. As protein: CASSLEFRTGTGELFF.

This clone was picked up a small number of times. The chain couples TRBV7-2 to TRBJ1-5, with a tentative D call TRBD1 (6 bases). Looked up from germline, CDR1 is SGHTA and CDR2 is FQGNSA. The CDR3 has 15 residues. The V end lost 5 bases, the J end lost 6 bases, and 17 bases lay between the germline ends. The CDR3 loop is CASSPGQYGPQPQHF. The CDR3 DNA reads TGTGCCAGCAGCCCCGGACAGTATGGACCTCAGCCCCAGCATTTT. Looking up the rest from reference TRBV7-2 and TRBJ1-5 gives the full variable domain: GAGVSQSPSNKVTEKGKDVELRCDPISGHTALYWYRQSLGQGLEFLIYFQGNSAPDKSGLPSDRFSAERTGGSVSTLTIQRTQQEDSAVYLCASSPGQYGPQPQHFGDGTRLSIL.

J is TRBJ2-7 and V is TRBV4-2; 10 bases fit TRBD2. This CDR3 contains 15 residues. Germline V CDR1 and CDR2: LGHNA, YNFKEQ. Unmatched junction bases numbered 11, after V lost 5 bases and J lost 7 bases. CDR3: CASSWRLAGAGEQYF. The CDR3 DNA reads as TGTGCCAGCAGCTGGCGACTAGCGGGCGCGGGAGAGCAGTACTTC.

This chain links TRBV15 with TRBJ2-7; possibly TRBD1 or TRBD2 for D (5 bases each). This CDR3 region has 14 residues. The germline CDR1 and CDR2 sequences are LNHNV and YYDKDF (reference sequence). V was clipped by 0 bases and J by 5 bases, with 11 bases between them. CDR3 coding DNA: TGTGCCACCAGCAGAGATCTGGGGGTGAACGAGCAGTACTTC. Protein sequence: CATSRDLGVNEQYF.

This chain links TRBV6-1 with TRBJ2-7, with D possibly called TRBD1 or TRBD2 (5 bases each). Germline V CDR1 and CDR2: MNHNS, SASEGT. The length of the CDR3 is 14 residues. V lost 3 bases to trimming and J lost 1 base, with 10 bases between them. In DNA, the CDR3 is TGTGCCAGCAGTGACAGGGACCTGTCCTACGAGCAGTACTTC. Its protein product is CASSDRDLSYEQYF.

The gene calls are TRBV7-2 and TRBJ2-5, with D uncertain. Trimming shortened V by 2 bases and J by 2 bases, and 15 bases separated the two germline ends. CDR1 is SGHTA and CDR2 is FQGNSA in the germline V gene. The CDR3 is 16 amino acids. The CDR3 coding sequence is TGTGCCAGCAGCTTATCTGTCTTCCCACCGCAAGAGACCCAGTACTTC. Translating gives CASSLSVFPPQETQYF.

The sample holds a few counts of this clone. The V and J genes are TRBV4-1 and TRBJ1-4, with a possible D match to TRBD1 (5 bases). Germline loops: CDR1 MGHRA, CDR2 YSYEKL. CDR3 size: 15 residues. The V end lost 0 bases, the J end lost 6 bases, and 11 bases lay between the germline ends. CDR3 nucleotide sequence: TGCGCCAGCAGCCAAGAGGGGACTGAAGATGAAAAACTGTTTTTT. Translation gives CASSQEGTEDEKLFF.

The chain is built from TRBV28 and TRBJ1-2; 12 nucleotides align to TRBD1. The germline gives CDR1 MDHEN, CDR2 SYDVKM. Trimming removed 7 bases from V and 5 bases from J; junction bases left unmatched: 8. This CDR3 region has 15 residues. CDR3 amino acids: CASTVPGQGAYGYTF. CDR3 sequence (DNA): TGTGCCAGCACCGTCCCGGGACAGGGGGCGTATGGCTACACCTTC.

CDR3 sequence: CASSDDRFPTEAFF. Here the CDR3 DNA reads TGTGCCAGCAGTGACGACCGATTTCCTACTGAAGCTTTCTTT. J is TRBJ1-1 and V is TRBV6-5; D unclear. The germline V and J ends were trimmed by 5 bases and 5 bases, with 15 bases remaining between them. CDR3 length: 14 amino acids. Germline CDR1 is MNHEY and CDR2 is SVGAGI.

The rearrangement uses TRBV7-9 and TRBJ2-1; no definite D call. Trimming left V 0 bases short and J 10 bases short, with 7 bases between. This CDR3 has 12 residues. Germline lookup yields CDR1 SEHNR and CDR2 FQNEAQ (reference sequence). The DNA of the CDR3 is TGTGCCAGCAGCTTAGCGATCAAAGAGCAGTTCTTC. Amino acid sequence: CASSLAIKEQFF.

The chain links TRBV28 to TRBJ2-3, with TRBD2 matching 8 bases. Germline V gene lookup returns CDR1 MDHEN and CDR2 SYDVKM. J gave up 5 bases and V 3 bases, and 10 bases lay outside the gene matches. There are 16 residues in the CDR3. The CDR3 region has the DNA TGTGCCAGCAGTTTCCCCAGAGCGGGAGTGGGAGATACGCAGTATTTT. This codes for CASSFPRAGVGDTQYF.

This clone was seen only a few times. CDR3: CASSLSLTSGSRHEQYF. CDR3 sequence (DNA): TGTGCCAGCAGTTTATCCCTAACTAGCGGGAGCAGACACGAGCAGTACTTC. V and J are TRBV28 and TRBJ2-7; TRBD2 agrees at 11 bases. The CDR3 totals 17 residues. V dropped 1 base and J dropped 5; count of bases not matched to a gene: 10. Germline V gene data show CDR1 as MDHEN and CDR2 as SYDVKM.

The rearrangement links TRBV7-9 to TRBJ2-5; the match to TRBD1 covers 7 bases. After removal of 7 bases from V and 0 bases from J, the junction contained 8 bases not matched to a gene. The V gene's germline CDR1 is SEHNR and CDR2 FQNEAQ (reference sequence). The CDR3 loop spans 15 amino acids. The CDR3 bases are TGTGCCAGCATCCAGACAGGGCATTACCAAGAGACCCAGTACTTC. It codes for CASIQTGHYQETQYF.

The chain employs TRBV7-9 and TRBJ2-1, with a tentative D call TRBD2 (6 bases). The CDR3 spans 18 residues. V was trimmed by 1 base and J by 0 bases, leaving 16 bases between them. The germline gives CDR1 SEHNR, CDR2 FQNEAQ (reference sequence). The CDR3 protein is CASSLGRGAEGSYNEQFF. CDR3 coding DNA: TGTGCCAGCAGCTTAGGACGGGGAGCGGAGGGCTCCTACAATGAGCAGTTCTTC.

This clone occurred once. The CDR3 is CATSRDITTGPYEQYF. CDR3 nucleotide sequence: TGTGCCACCAGCAGAGATATTACGACAGGGCCCTACGAGCAGTACTTC. The chain is built from TRBV15 and TRBJ2-7; 7 bases fit TRBD1. The length of the CDR3 is 16 residues. Per the germline V gene, CDR1 is LNHNV and CDR2 is YYDKDF (reference sequence). V was pared by 0 bases and J by 2 bases, with 7 bases of the junction left unmatched. The whole variable domain, remainder taken from reference TRBV15 and TRBJ2-7, is DAMVIQNPRYQVTQFGKPVTLSCSQTLNHNVMYWYQQKSSQAPKLLFHYYDKDFNNEADTPDNFQSRRPNTSFCFLDIRSPGLGDTAMYLCATSRDITTGPYEQYFGPGTRLTVT.

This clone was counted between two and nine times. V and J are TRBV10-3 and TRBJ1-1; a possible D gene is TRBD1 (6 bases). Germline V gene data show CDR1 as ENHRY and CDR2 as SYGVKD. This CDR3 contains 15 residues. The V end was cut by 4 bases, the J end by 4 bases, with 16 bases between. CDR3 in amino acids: CAISGRGGLSTEAFF. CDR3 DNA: TGTGCCATCAGTGGTCGTGGGGGGCTGAGCACTGAAGCTTTCTTT.

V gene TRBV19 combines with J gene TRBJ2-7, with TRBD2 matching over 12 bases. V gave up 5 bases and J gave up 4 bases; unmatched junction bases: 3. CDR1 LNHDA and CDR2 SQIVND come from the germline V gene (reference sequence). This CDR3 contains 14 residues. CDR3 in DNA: TGTGCCAGTAGTGTGACTAGCGGGAGATACGAGCAGTACTTC. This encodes CASSVTSGRYEQYF.

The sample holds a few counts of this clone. CDR3 sequence: CSAPDFYGFF. The CDR3 nucleotides read TGCAGTGCCCCGGACTTCTACGGGTTCTTC. The chain combines TRBV20-1 with TRBJ2-1; D is perhaps TRBD2 (5 bases). Trimming took off 6 bases at V and 15 bases at J, with 15 bases between the two ends. The CDR3 runs 10 residues. Germline lookup yields CDR1 DFQATT and CDR2 SNEGSKA (reference sequence).

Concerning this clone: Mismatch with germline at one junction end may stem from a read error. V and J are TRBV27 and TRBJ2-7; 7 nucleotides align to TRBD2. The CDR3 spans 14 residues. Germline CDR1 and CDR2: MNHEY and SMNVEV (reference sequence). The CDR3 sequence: CASKSGTLSSEQYF. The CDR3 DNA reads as TGTGCCAGCAAAAGCGGGACGCTCTCCTCCGAGCAGTACTTC.